The subject of this entry is one T cell receptor beta chain. Clones were sequenced by immunoSEQ multiplex PCR, and TCRdb holds only the in-frame ones, with some missing. Among around 120,000 clones, approximately 69% were seen once, and the ten largest hold about 6%. This specimen belongs to a study of blood T cell repertoires in COVID-19. The source is an elderly man with acute or convalescent COVID-19. The sequencing sample was made of peripheral blood.

In DNA form, the CDR3 reads TGTGCCAGCAGTACCGGGGGATCGAACACCGGGGAGCTGTTTTTT. Its protein is CASSTGGSNTGELFF. The chain carries TRBV6-2 or TRBV6-3 and TRBJ2-2; maybe TRBD2 (6 bases). This CDR3 is built from 15 residues. Per the germline V gene, CDR1 is MNHEY and CDR2 is SVGEGT. The V gene lost 5 bases and the J gene lost 0 bases, with 10 bases spanning the gap.